This entry describes one T cell receptor beta chain. Its cognate antigen is unknown. The sequence runs out 3 residues before the end of the CDR3; the remainder is reconstructed from the germline J gene. V lost 5 bases, J lost 2 bases, and 16 bases lay in between. The germline V gene has CDR1 LNHDA and CDR2 SQIVND (reference sequence). The CDR3 runs to 17 residues. The data were obtained in a study of Tregs in tolerant kidney transplant recipients. Whole-study findings and limits: Some patients' samples used different primers over time, so nucleotide sequences weren't comparable. Biological reproducibility was not directly addressed in this study. Antigen-driven expansion was suggested because donor-specific Tregs expanded more than all Tregs in tolerant patients. Activated donor B cell expansion appeared to reveal the most relevant donor-specific TCRbeta repertoire.

The repertoire was sequenced with immunoSEQ multiplex PCR; TCRdb's copy has only in-frame clones and lacks some. This sample lists 25,000 to 35,000 clones; its ten largest clones have 7.6%. The V gene is TRBV19, the J gene TRBJ2-6; D is uncertain. The specimen comprised CD8+ T cells from blood, sampled before the transplant. This clonotype was obtained from a human donor who received a combined kidney and bone marrow transplant. CDR3 DNA, as far as it was read: TGTGCCAGTAGTCCTCCTGTTTCGTCCCCTGGGGCCAACGTC. Translated, it gives CASSPPVSSPGANV. From start to end, the CDR3 is CASSPPVSSPGANVLTF.